The 13 T cell receptor beta chains below come from one sample, sequenced in a study of OX40 agonist ivuxolimab in advanced cancers. Profiling relied on immunoSEQ multiplex PCR, and the TCRdb table lists in-frame clones only, not all of them. The sample includes tens of thousands of clones, about 90% of them seen just once. Sequenced here: CD4+ or CD8+ T cells sorted from blood, sampled in a trial of the OX40 agonist ivuxolimab. The receptors were sampled from an adult with an advanced solid tumor such as melanoma, head and neck, liver or kidney cancer.

The DNA for the CDR3 is TGTGCCAGCAGCTTAAAGGGGACAGGGGGCACTGAAGCTTTCTTT. It codes for CASSLKGTGGTEAFF. V is TRBV11-2 and J is TRBJ1-1, with TRBD1 identical over 11 bases. Germline lookup yields CDR1 SGHAT and CDR2 FQNNGV. The trim removed 2 bases at V and 4 bases at J, leaving 3 bases unmatched. This CDR3 is built from 15 residues.

The chain couples TRBV5-1 to TRBJ2-1; D is uncertain. In germline, CDR1 is SGHRS, CDR2 YFSETQ. This CDR3 contains 16 residues. The V end lost 0 bases, the J end lost 6 bases, and 16 bases lay between the germline ends. The CDR3 reads CASSLGGVLDGNEQFF. The CDR3 DNA follows: TGCGCCAGCAGCTTGGGGGGTGTCCTCGACGGCAATGAGCAGTTCTTC.

The J gene is TRBJ2-2, the V gene TRBV11-2; a possible D gene is TRBD2 (5 bases). With 5 bases removed from V and 1 base from J, the gap between germline ends came to 17 bases. The CDR3 contains 17 residues. Germline V gene lookup returns CDR1 SGHAT and CDR2 FQNNGV. CDR3 sequence reads: CASSHSLTRGNTGELFF. The CDR3 bases are TGTGCCAGCAGCCACAGTCTTACACGGGGGAACACCGGGGAGCTGTTTTTT.

The V gene is TRBV28, the J gene TRBJ2-1; perhaps TRBD2 as D (6 bases). CDR3 length equals 15 residues. V was trimmed by 5 bases and J by 2 bases, leaving 13 bases between them. The germline V gene has CDR1 MDHEN and CDR2 SYDVKM. Here the CDR3 DNA reads TGTGCCAGCAGTATCTTAGCGGTTACCTACAATGAGCAGTTCTTC. Translated: CASSILAVTYNEQFF.

The V gene is TRBV28, the J gene TRBJ1-5; D may be TRBD1 (6 bases). CDR1 and CDR2 (germline): MDHEN, SYDVKM. CDR3 length: 14 residues. Trimming shortened V by 8 bases and J by 5 bases, and 16 bases separated the two germline ends. This CDR3 is CASGLTGTHQPQHF. The CDR3 nucleotides read TGTGCCAGCGGACTAACAGGGACCCATCAGCCCCAGCATTTT.

The rearrangement links TRBV28 to TRBJ2-1, with TRBD2 identical over 11 bases. Germline lookup yields CDR1 MDHEN and CDR2 SYDVKM. This CDR3 is 15 amino acids long. The V segment lost 5 bases and the J segment 7 bases; nucleotides outside the gene matches: 7. The CDR3 here is CASSTPLAGANEQFF. CDR3 DNA sequence: TGTGCCAGCAGTACGCCACTAGCGGGAGCTAATGAGCAGTTCTTC.

The chain employs TRBV19 and TRBJ1-3; D is unclear. Germline CDR1 and CDR2: LNHDA and SQIVND (reference sequence). This CDR3 has 15 residues. Trimming stripped 6 bases from V and 0 bases from J, with 12 bases between. DNA of the CDR3: TGTGCCAGTAGGAAATATTATGGCTCTGGAAACACCATATATTTT. Its translation is CASRKYYGSGNTIYF.

The V call is TRBV28, the J call TRBJ1-3; possibly TRBD1 for D (5 bases). The CDR3 has 15 residues. Germline CDR1 MDHEN, CDR2 SYDVKM. Trimming cost V 8 bases and J 0 bases, with 14 bases left between them. The CDR3 spells CASQTGVFSGNTIYF. The DNA for the CDR3 is TGTGCCAGCCAAACAGGCGTCTTCTCTGGAAACACCATATATTTT.

This clone has just a few counts. This chain uses TRBV10-2 with TRBJ2-1, with 7 bases fitting TRBD2. CDR1 and CDR2 from the germline V gene are WSHSY and SAAADI. V lost 2 bases to trimming and J lost 6 bases; unmatched junction nucleotides: 10. This CDR3 is 16 amino acids long. Here the CDR3 reads CASSEDVASGFNEQFF. In nucleotides, the CDR3 is TGCGCCAGCAGTGAGGATGTGGCTAGCGGATTCAATGAGCAGTTCTTC.

The V and J genes are TRBV11-2 and TRBJ2-2; D is undetermined. V lost 1 base and J lost 5, with 17 bases in between. This CDR3 comprises 17 residues. CDR1 and CDR2 (germline): SGHAT, FQNNGV. Here the CDR3 reads CASSLVTRYAQTGELFF. The CDR3 DNA sequence: TGTGCCAGCAGCTTAGTAACCCGATATGCTCAGACCGGGGAGCTGTTTTTT.

V gene TRBV28 combines with J gene TRBJ1-2; 7 bases are a match to TRBD1. Germline CDR1 MDHEN, CDR2 SYDVKM. With V trimmed by 6 bases and J by 5 bases, 9 bases remained unmatched. This CDR3 comprises 14 residues. CDR3 nucleotides: TGTGCCAGCAGCACGGGACAGATCTGGTATGGCTACACCTTC. This encodes CASSTGQIWYGYTF.

The genes are TRBV28 and TRBJ2-1; D ambiguous. The V gene lost 6 bases and the J gene lost 5 bases, with 14 bases spanning the gap. The CDR3 sequence is 14 residues long. In germline, CDR1 is MDHEN, CDR2 SYDVKM. In nucleotides, the CDR3 is TGTGCCAGCAGGGGGTTTCAGACGAACAATGAGCAGTTCTTC. Translation: CASRGFQTNNEQFF.

The J gene is TRBJ1-3, the V gene TRBV9; a weak D match, TRBD1 (5 bases). CDR1 and CDR2 from the germline V gene are SGDLS and YYNGEE. CDR3 length: 14 residues. V gave up 5 bases and J gave up 2 bases, with 11 bases separating them. The CDR3 sequence: CASSERGAGNTIYF. In DNA, the CDR3 is TGTGCCAGCAGTGAAAGGGGAGCTGGAAACACCATATATTTT. Filled out from reference TRBV9 and TRBJ1-3, the complete variable domain reads DSGVTQTPKHLITATGQRVTLRCSPRSGDLSVYWYQQSLDQGLQFLIQYYNGEERAKGNILERFSAQQFPDLHSELNLSSLELGDSALYFCASSERGAGNTIYFGEGSWLTVV.